These 13 T cell receptor beta chains came from one sample sequenced in a study of regulatory T cells in long-lasting Graves disease. Construction of the TCR beta libraries employed iRepertoire HTBI primers in conjunction with Arm-PCR of CDR3 regions. Using its own MiXCR run on the multiplex PCR reads, TCRdb lists one record per CDR3 protein. Of a few hundred thousand distinct CDR3 sequences listed, approximately 14% are singletons. Sample time point: newly diagnosed GD, antithyroid drugs for less than 3 months. PBMC-derived RNA was used for the TCR library. This sample also belongs to another study, concerning T cells in Graves' hyperthyroidism and ophthalmopathy.

Sequencing used peripheral blood mononuclear cells (PBMCs), obtained at new diagnosis, from a patient treated with antithyroid drugs. The origin of the receptors is a woman in her forties or fifties with Graves disease.

This clonotype showed up just a few times. This chain connects TRBV19 to TRBJ1-4; weak D call: TRBD1 (6 bases). V gave up 4 bases and J gave up 7 bases, with 22 bases separating them. The CDR3 extends over 17 amino acids. The germline V gene has CDR1 LNHDA and CDR2 SQIVND (reference sequence). The CDR3: CASSNAGADSFREKLFF. The DNA for the CDR3 is TGTGCCAGTAGTAATGCAGGGGCGGATTCATTTCGTGAAAAACTGTTTTTT.

The CDR3 region is CASTGLGEDNEQFF. The CDR3 bases are TGTGCCAGCACCGGCCTGGGGGAAGACAATGAGCAGTTCTTC. The chain couples TRBV27 to TRBJ2-1, with D tentatively TRBD1 or TRBD2 (5 bases each). The germline CDR1 and CDR2 sequences are MNHEY and SMNVEV (reference sequence). V was pared by 7 bases and J by 5 bases, with 15 bases between. CDR3 length: 14 residues.

The chain recombines TRBV20-1 with TRBJ2-7; TRBD1 agrees at 8 bases. The CDR3 extends over 14 amino acids. CDR1 and CDR2 (germline): DFQATT, SNEGSKA (reference sequence). Trimming took 0 bases from V and 3 from J; bases not matched to a gene: 4. The CDR3 reads CSAREWTGNYEQYF. The CDR3 nucleotides are TGCAGTGCTAGAGAGTGGACAGGGAACTACGAGCAGTACTTC.

This clonotype occurred a few times. The chain links TRBV5-5 to TRBJ2-2, with TRBD2 as a possible D gene (6 bases). V lost 5 bases and J lost 0, with 11 bases in between. Germline-derived CDR1 and CDR2 are SGHKS and YYEKEE (reference sequence). This CDR3 has 15 amino acids. CDR3 bases: TGTGCCAGCAGAATTAGCGGTACGAACACCGGGGAGCTGTTTTTT. It encodes CASRISGTNTGELFF.

This clonotype was seen more than once but under ten times. This rearrangement joins TRBV6-4 to TRBJ2-3; TRBD1 or TRBD2 may be the D gene (5 bases each). The germline CDR1 and CDR2 sequences are MRHNA and SNTAGT. This CDR3 has 13 residues. Trimming removed 5 bases from V and 10 bases from J, with 16 bases in between. The CDR3 DNA follows: TGTGCCAGCAGTTACCGGGGCAGTCGTGCGCAGTATTTT. Residues: CASSYRGSRAQYF.

This clonotype was detected ten times or more. V is TRBV6-2 or TRBV6-3 and J is TRBJ2-7, with 9 nucleotides matching TRBD2. Per germline, CDR1 MNHEY and CDR2 SVGEGT. The CDR3 is 17 residues long. V lost 0 bases and J lost 0; bases outside the gene matches: 6. CDR3 DNA sequence: TGTGCCAGCAGTTACTCTAGCGGGAGTGCCTACTCCTACGAGCAGTACTTC. It translates to CASSYSSGSAYSYEQYF.

This clonotype has a handful of counts. J is TRBJ2-5 and V is TRBV28, with D perhaps given as TRBD1 or TRBD2 (6 bases each). Germline V CDR1 and CDR2: MDHEN, SYDVKM. CDR3 size: 13 residues. The ends were cut back, 7 bases at V and 1 base at J, with 10 bases in the middle. As DNA, the CDR3 is TGTGCCAGCACCACGGGGGCCCAAGAGACCCAGTACTTC. Translation: CASTTGAQETQYF.

This clonotype was observed a few times. The chain links TRBV30 to TRBJ2-7; TRBD2 matches 9 bases. The CDR3 totals 17 residues. Germline V gene lookup returns CDR1 GTSNPN and CDR2 SVGIG (reference sequence). V trimming: 0 bases; J trimming: 0 bases; junction bases outside the gene matches: 9. Here the CDR3 DNA reads TGTGCCTGGAGTGTAACCCCCTTTAGCGGGAGCTCCTACGAGCAGTACTTC. This sequence encodes CAWSVTPFSGSSYEQYF. The complete variable domain, with remaining parts taken from reference TRBV30 and TRBJ2-7, reads SQTIHQWPATLVQPVGSPLSLECTVEGTSNPNLYWYRQAAGRGLQLLFYSVGIGQISSEVPQNLSASRPQDRQFILSSKKLLLSDSGFYLCAWSVTPFSGSSYEQYFGPGTRLTVT.

This clonotype was counted many times. The chain employs TRBV7-3 and TRBJ1-2, with a weak D call TRBD1 (5 bases). This CDR3 contains 15 residues. The germline V gene encodes CDR1 SGHTA and CDR2 FQGTGA. Trimming pared 0 bases from V and 4 bases from J, leaving 12 bases between. CDR3 loop: CASSLTGTEAYGYTF. CDR3 nucleotides: TGTGCCAGCAGCTTAACGGGGACCGAGGCCTATGGCTACACCTTC.

This rearrangement joins TRBV7-8 to TRBJ2-3; 13 bases fit TRBD2. This CDR3 has 15 residues. V lost 5 bases to trimming and J lost 3 bases; unmatched junction nucleotides: 2. Germline V lookup: CDR1 SGHVS, CDR2 FQNEAQ. The CDR3, as DNA: TGTGCCAGCAGCATGACTAGCGGGAGGACAGATACGCAGTATTTT. Amino acids: CASSMTSGRTDTQYF.

The sample holds many counts of this clonotype. The gene calls are TRBV2 and TRBJ1-6; possibly TRBD1 for D (6 bases). The CDR3 is 15 amino acids. Germline CDR1 reads SNHLY; CDR2 reads FYNNEI. Trimming pared 6 bases from V and 3 bases from J, leaving 12 bases between. This CDR3 reads CASRRGTGYNSPLHF. In DNA, the CDR3 is TGTGCCAGCAGAAGGGGGACGGGCTATAATTCACCCCTCCACTTT.

The CDR3 is CASSLTAGVADTQYF. CDR3 sequence (DNA): TGTGCCAGCAGCTTAACAGCGGGAGTAGCAGATACGCAGTATTTT. The rearrangement joins TRBV7-3 to TRBJ2-3, with TRBD2 matching 8 bases. There are 15 residues in the CDR3. Germline CDR1 SGHTA, CDR2 FQGTGA. V lost 0 bases to trimming and J lost 4 bases; unmatched junction nucleotides: 3.

This clonotype was seen many times. The V gene is TRBV11-2, the J gene TRBJ1-3; D is possibly TRBD1 (6 bases). The V end was cut by 5 bases, the J end by 5 bases, with 13 bases between. The V gene's germline CDR1 is SGHAT and CDR2 FQNNGV. The CDR3 runs 14 residues. This chain's CDR3 is CASSRRTVRNTIYF. The CDR3 DNA reads as TGTGCCAGCAGCCGCCGGACAGTGAGAAACACCATATATTTT.